Listed here are 16 T cell receptor beta chains from one sample, sequenced in a study of cytomegalovirus exposure and HLA in healthy donors. The PCR had 60 Vbeta and 13 Jbeta primers. Sequencing was performed with immunoSEQ multiplex PCR; in TCRdb, only in-frame clones are kept and a portion is missing. The repertoire holds 110,000 or so clones, around 77% seen once, with roughly 16% in the top ten. The specimen sequenced was PBMCs. The receptors shown here come from a man over 45 in good health and CMV-seropositive.

This chain uses TRBV11-2 with TRBJ2-2; TRBD1 agrees at 12 bases. Unmatched junction bases numbered 4, after V lost 5 bases and J lost 6 bases. The CDR3 loop spans 15 amino acids. Germline values: CDR1 SGHAT, CDR2 FQNNGV. CDR3 residues: CASSRGTGGPGELFF. The CDR3 bases are TGTGCCAGCAGCCGAGGGACAGGGGGCCCCGGGGAGCTGTTTTTT.

This chain links TRBV5-6 with TRBJ1-4, with TRBD1 matching 8 bases. CDR3 length equals 16 residues. The germline CDR1 and CDR2 sequences are SGHDT and YYEEEE. V lost 0 bases and J lost 4; bases outside the gene matches: 5. CDR3 sequence reads: CASSLAGQGFNEKLFF. The DNA of the CDR3 is TGTGCCAGCAGCTTGGCCGGACAGGGCTTTAATGAAAAACTGTTTTTT.

This clone was seen more than once but under ten times. This chain uses TRBV28 with TRBJ2-3, with 13 bases that match TRBD2. This CDR3 region has 15 residues. J was trimmed by 6 bases and V by 5 bases; bases with no gene match: 5. Germline CDR1 is MDHEN and CDR2 is SYDVKM. In DNA form, the CDR3 reads TGTGCCAGCAGTCGGGGACTAGCGGGACCTGATACGCAGTATTTT. Amino acid sequence: CASSRGLAGPDTQYF.

About this clone: Mismatch with germline at one junction end may stem from a read error. The chain combines TRBV7-9 with TRBJ1-4; perhaps TRBD1 as D (6 bases). The CDR3 consists of 18 residues. The germline gives CDR1 SEHNR, CDR2 FQNEAQ (reference sequence). The CDR3 bases are TGTTCCAGCAGCTTATCGGGCAGGGGACGGGGAACTAATGAAAAACTGTTTTTT. This encodes CSSSLSGRGRGTNEKLFF.

The V call is TRBV5-4, the J call TRBJ1-6; 7 bases are shared with TRBD1. The CDR3 sequence is 14 residues long. Germline-derived CDR1 and CDR2 are SGHNT and YYREEE (reference sequence). Trimming cost V 3 bases and J 7 bases; bases outside gene matches: 4. In DNA, the CDR3 is TGTGCCAGCAGCTCGGACAGGCGGAATTCACCCCTCCACTTT. Residues: CASSSDRRNSPLHF.

V and J are TRBV10-3 and TRBJ1-2; 11 nucleotides agree with TRBD1. Germline V gene lookup returns CDR1 ENHRY and CDR2 SYGVKD. Germline trimming cut 0 bases from V and 6 bases from J; bases unmatched to any gene: 3. The CDR3 length is 15 residues. CDR3: CAISESLDRGHGYTF. For the CDR3, the DNA is TGTGCCATCAGTGAGTCCCTGGACAGGGGGCATGGCTACACCTTC.

The sample holds one count of this clone. J is TRBJ2-1 and V is TRBV28; D possibly corresponds to TRBD1 (5 bases). Germline V gene sequence: CDR1 MDHEN, CDR2 SYDVKM. The CDR3 runs to 16 residues. V gave up 2 bases and J gave up 8 bases, with 19 bases separating them. CDR3 protein: CASSLNVAGPDDEQFF. CDR3 in DNA: TGTGCCAGCAGTTTAAATGTGGCAGGGCCCGATGATGAGCAGTTCTTC. The full variable domain, in which reference TRBV28 and TRBJ2-1 provide the parts outside the CDR3, is DVKVTQSSRYLVKRTGEKVFLECVQDMDHENMFWYRQDPGLGLRLIYFSYDVKMKEKGDIPEGYSVSREKKERFSLILESASTNQTSMYLCASSLNVAGPDDEQFFGPGTRLTVL.

This chain connects TRBV4-1 to TRBJ2-7; 8 positions agree with TRBD1. This CDR3 has 16 residues. Trimming took 0 bases from V and 7 from J; bases not matched to a gene: 11. Germline loops: CDR1 MGHRA, CDR2 YSYEKL. In DNA, the CDR3 is TGCGCCAGCAGCCAAGATCCTTCCCAGGGGGCGGGGGAGCAGTACTTC. This gives the protein CASSQDPSQGAGEQYF.

This chain links TRBV6-5 with TRBJ2-1; possible D gene TRBD1, 6 bases. V lost 5 bases, J lost 12 bases, and 20 bases lay in between. This CDR3 is 14 amino acids long. Germline-derived CDR1 and CDR2 are MNHEY and SVGAGI. CDR3 in DNA: TGTGCCAGCAGTGCCGGGACAACCCGCCGGGGGCAGTTCTTC. Translating it yields CASSAGTTRRGQFF.

This chain connects TRBV7-2 to TRBJ2-3, with 8 bases fitting TRBD2. Trimming at V came to 4 bases and at J to 2 bases, leaving 8 bases not matched to a gene. Germline V gene data show CDR1 as SGHTA and CDR2 as FQGNSA. This CDR3 spans 16 amino acids. The CDR3 loop reads CASSSFSGGYTDTQYF. In DNA, the CDR3 is TGTGCCAGCAGCTCCTTCAGCGGGGGTTACACAGATACGCAGTATTTT.

The V call is TRBV19, the J call TRBJ2-7; a possible D gene is TRBD2 (6 bases). The germline V and J ends were trimmed by 4 bases and 1 base, with 8 bases remaining between them. The CDR3 is 13 residues long. The germline gives CDR1 LNHDA, CDR2 SQIVND (reference sequence). The CDR3 coding sequence is TGTGCCAGTAGTAGGGGGGATTCCTACGAGCAGTACTTC. It codes for CASSRGDSYEQYF. Filled out from reference TRBV19 and TRBJ2-7, the complete variable domain reads DGGITQSPKYLFRKEGQNVTLSCEQNLNHDAMYWYRQDPGQGLRLIYYSQIVNDFQKGDIAEGYSVSREKKESFPLTVTSAQKNPTAFYLCASSRGDSYEQYFGPGTRLTVT.

CDR3 sequence: CASSPTRGRGINEQFF. CDR3 DNA: TGTGCCAGCTCACCGACCCGGGGGAGGGGAATAAATGAGCAGTTCTTC. The chain couples TRBV18 to TRBJ2-1; 7 nucleotides match TRBD2. CDR3 length equals 16 residues. V lost 3 bases to trimming and J lost 7 bases; unmatched junction nucleotides: 12. The germline gives CDR1 KGHSH, CDR2 LQKENI.

CDR3: CASSLDYTYNEQFF. The DNA for the CDR3 is TGTGCCAGCAGCTTAGATTACACCTACAATGAGCAGTTCTTC. The chain uses TRBV7-8 and TRBJ2-1; D is uncertain. Germline V gene data show CDR1 as SGHVS and CDR2 as FQNEAQ. The V and J ends lost 1 base and 2 bases respectively, with 6 bases between them. The CDR3 runs to 14 residues.

In this sample, this clone turned up a few times. The CDR3: CASSREGAIDGYTF. In DNA, the CDR3 is TGCGCCAGCTCGCGGGAGGGGGCTATCGATGGCTACACCTTC. The chain couples TRBV5-1 to TRBJ1-2; 7 bases match TRBD1. Germline assignment: CDR1 SGHRS and CDR2 YFSETQ. The CDR3 has 14 amino acids. With V trimmed by 7 bases and J by 6 bases, 12 bases remained unmatched.

V usage is TRBV28 and J usage is TRBJ2-2; the match to TRBD2 covers 14 bases. Looked up from germline, CDR1 is MDHEN and CDR2 is SYDVKM. The junction had 1 base not matched to a gene; V was cut back by 4 bases and J by 0 bases. This CDR3 is 17 amino acids long. In DNA form, the CDR3 reads TGTGCCAGCAGTTCGGGACTAGCGGGAGCGAACACCGGGGAGCTGTTTTTT. As protein: CASSSGLAGANTGELFF.

The V call is TRBV6-1, the J call TRBJ2-7; 11 bases are a match to TRBD2. The CDR3 runs 18 residues. From germline, CDR1 is MNHNS and CDR2 SASEGT. Losses at the gene ends were 0 bases for V and 3 bases for J; bases not matched to a gene: 10. Here the CDR3 reads CASSEAKQGLAVYYEQYF. The CDR3 region has the DNA TGTGCCAGCAGTGAAGCGAAGCAGGGACTAGCGGTGTACTACGAGCAGTACTTC.